This T cell receptor beta chain was captured in a study of glioma-infiltrating T cells after dendritic cell vaccination. As for the study in general: Between about 2003 and 2013, patients got autologous tumor lysate-pulsed dendritic cell vaccines.

Profiling relied on immunoSEQ multiplex PCR, and the TCRdb table lists in-frame clones only, not all of them. The top ten clones hold roughly 14% of a sample with about 58,000 clones, about 80% of them seen once. The sample's time point: after dendritic cell vaccination, including at tumor progression/relapse. Isocitrate dehydrogenase mutation was absent in all glioblastoma patients. CDR1 is GTSNPN and CDR2 is SVGIG in the germline V gene (reference sequence). V shed 0 bases and J 0 bases; nucleotides not matched to a gene: 7. The CDR3 sequence is 16 residues long. This TCR was sampled from a human donor with glioblastoma. This sample comprised blood, obtained after dendritic cell vaccination. The chain combines TRBV30 with TRBJ2-7; TRBD1 aligns across 8 bases. DNA for the CDR3: TGTGCCTGGAGTGTACCGGGGACAGGTGGCTCCTACGAGCAGTACTTC. Encoded protein: CAWSVPGTGGSYEQYF. The variable domain in full, with the rest retrieved from reference TRBV30 and TRBJ2-7, is SQTIHQWPATLVQPVGSPLSLECTVEGTSNPNLYWYRQAAGRGLQLLFYSVGIGQISSEVPQNLSASRPQDRQFILSSKKLLLSDSGFYLCAWSVPGTGGSYEQYFGPGTRLTVT.